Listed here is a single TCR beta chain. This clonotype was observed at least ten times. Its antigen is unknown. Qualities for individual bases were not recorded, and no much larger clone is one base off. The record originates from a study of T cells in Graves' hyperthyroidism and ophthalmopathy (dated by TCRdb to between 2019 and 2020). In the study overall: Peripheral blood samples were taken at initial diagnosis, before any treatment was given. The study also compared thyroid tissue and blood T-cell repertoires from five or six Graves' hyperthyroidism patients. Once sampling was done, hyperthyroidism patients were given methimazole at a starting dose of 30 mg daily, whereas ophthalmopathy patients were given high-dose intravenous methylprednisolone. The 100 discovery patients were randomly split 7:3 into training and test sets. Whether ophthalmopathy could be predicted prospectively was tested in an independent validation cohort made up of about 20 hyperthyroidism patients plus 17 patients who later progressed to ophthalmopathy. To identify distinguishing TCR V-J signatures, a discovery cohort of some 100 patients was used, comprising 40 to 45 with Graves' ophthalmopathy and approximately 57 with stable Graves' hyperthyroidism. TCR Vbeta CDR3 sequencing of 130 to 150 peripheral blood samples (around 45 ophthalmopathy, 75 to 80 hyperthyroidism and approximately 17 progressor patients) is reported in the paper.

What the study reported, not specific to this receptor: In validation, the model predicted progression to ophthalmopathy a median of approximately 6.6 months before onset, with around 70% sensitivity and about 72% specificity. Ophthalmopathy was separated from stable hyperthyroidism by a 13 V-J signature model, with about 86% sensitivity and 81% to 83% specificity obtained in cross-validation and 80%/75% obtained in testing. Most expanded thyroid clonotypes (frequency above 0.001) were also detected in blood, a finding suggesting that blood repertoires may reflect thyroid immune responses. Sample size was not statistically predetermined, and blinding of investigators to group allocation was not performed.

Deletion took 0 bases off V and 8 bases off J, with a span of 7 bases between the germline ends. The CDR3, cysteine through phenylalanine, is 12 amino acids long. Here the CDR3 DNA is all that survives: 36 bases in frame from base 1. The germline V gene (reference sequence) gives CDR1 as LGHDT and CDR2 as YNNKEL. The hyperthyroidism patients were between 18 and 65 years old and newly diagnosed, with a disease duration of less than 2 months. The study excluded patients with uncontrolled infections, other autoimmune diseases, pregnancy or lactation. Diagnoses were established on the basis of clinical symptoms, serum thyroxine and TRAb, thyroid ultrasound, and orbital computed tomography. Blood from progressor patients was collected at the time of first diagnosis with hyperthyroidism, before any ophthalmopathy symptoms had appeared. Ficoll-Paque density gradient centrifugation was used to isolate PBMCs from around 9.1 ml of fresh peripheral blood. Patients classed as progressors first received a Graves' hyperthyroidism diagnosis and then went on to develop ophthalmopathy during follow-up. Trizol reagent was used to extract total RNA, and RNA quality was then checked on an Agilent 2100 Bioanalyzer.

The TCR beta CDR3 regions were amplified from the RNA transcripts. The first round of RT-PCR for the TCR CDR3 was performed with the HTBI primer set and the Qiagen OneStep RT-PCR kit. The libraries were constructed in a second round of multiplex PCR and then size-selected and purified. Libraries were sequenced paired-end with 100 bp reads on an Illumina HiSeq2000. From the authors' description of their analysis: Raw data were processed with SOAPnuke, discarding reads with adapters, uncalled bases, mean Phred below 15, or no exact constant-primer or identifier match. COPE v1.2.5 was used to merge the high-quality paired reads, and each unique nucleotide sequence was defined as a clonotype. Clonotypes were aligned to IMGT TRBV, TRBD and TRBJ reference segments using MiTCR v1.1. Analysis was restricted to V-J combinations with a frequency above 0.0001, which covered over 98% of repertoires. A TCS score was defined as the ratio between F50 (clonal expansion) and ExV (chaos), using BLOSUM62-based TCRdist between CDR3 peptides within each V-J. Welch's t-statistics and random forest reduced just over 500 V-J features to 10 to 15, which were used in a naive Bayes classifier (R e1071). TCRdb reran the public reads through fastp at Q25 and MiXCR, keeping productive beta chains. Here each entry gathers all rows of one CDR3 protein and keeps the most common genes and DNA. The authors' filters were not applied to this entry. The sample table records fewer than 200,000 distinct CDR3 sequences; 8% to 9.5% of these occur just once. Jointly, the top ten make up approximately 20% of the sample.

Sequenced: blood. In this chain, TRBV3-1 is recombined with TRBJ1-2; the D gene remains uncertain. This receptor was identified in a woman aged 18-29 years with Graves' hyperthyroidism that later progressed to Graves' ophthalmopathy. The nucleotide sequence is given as TGTGCCAGCAGCCAAGATAAGAGAGGCTACACCTTC. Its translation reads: CASSQDKRGYTF.